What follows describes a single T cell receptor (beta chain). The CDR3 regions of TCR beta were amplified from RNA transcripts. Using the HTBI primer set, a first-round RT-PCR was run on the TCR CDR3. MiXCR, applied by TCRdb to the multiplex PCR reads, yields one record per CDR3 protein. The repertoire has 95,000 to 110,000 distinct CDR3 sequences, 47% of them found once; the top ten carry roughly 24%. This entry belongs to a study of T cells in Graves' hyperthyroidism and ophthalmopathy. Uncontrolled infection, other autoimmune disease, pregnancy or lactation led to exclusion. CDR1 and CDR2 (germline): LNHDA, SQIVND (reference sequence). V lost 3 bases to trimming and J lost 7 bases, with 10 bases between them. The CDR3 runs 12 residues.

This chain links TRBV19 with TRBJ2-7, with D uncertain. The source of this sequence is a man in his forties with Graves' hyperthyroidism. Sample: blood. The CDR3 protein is CASSMMGREQYF. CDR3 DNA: TGTGCCAGTAGTATGATGGGTCGGGAGCAGTACTTC.